This passage covers 10 T cell receptor beta chains from one sample sequenced in a study of T cells after somatic rescue of genetic block. Libraries were prepared by immunoSEQ multiplex PCR; TCRdb keeps only in-frame clonotypes and omits some of them. The sample has 68,000 or so clones, approximately 90% seen once. Sequencing used peripheral blood mononuclear cells (PBMCs). The origin of the receptors is a man aged 40-55 years.

This clone came up once. The chain links TRBV30 to TRBJ2-7, with TRBD2 matching over 7 bases. J was trimmed by 2 bases and V by 4 bases; bases with no gene match: 11. The V gene's germline CDR1 is GTSNPN and CDR2 SVGIG (reference sequence). This CDR3 has 15 residues. The CDR3, as DNA: TGTGCCTGGACCCAGGGAGGGACGGGGGCCTACGAGCAGTACTTC. As protein: CAWTQGGTGAYEQYF.

Points on this clone: The sample holds other DNA sequences that translate to the same CDR3. V and J are TRBV2 and TRBJ1-2; no firm D call. Germline V gene sequence: CDR1 SNHLY, CDR2 FYNNEI. Trimming took 1 base from V and 3 from J, leaving 6 bases between them. CDR3 length: 13 residues. In nucleotides, the CDR3 is TGTGCCAGCAGTGAAGGGGGATACTATGGCTACACCTTC. Translation: CASSEGGYYGYTF.

This clone has a handful of counts. This chain joins TRBV6-1 and TRBJ2-7; no firm D call. Germline V lookup: CDR1 MNHNS, CDR2 SASEGT. The V and J ends lost 10 bases and 3 bases respectively, with 13 bases between them. The CDR3 has 12 residues. CDR3 DNA sequence: TGTGCCACCGCCCGGACGAGCTACGAGCAGTACTTC. Its protein product is CATARTSYEQYF.

The genes are TRBV28 and TRBJ2-3; tentatively, D is TRBD2 (6 bases). The CDR3 spans 16 residues. Deletions cut 4 bases from V and 0 bases from J, with 14 bases between. Germline V CDR1 and CDR2: MDHEN, SYDVKM. DNA for the CDR3: TGTGCCAGCAGTTCGGTATTTGGGGGGAGCACAGATACGCAGTATTTT. As protein: CASSSVFGGSTDTQYF.

The chain uses TRBV19 and TRBJ1-6; D is perhaps TRBD1 (5 bases). Germline loops: CDR1 LNHDA, CDR2 SQIVND (reference sequence). The CDR3 runs to 17 residues. V lost 1 base and J lost 0, with 10 bases in between. The CDR3 region has the DNA TGTGCCAGTAGTATAGGGCAGGGCAGCTCCTATAATTCACCCCTCCACTTT. It encodes CASSIGQGSSYNSPLHF.

This clone came up once. This chain connects TRBV10-2 to TRBJ1-6; D not certain. The CDR3 is 14 amino acids. Per the germline V gene, CDR1 is WSHSY and CDR2 is SAAADI. Trimming cost V 3 bases and J 0 bases, with 3 bases left between them. Written as DNA, the CDR3 is TGCGCCAGCAGTGATCCCTCCTATAATTCACCCCTCCACTTT. It codes for CASSDPSYNSPLHF.

The chain links TRBV28 to TRBJ2-1, with 9 bases fitting TRBD2. In germline, CDR1 is MDHEN, CDR2 SYDVKM. The CDR3 has 16 residues. The junction had 5 bases not matched to a gene; V was cut back by 3 bases and J by 2 bases. The CDR3 sequence: CASSFAGLATYNEQFF. The CDR3, as DNA: TGTGCCAGCAGTTTCGCGGGACTAGCCACCTACAATGAGCAGTTCTTC.

The rearrangement uses TRBV18 and TRBJ2-1, with no clear D. Looked up from germline, CDR1 is KGHSH and CDR2 is LQKENI. V was pared by 3 bases and J by 6 bases, with 12 bases between. The CDR3 contains 14 residues. For the CDR3, the DNA is TGTGCCAGCTCACCTCTTCCCAGAGGCAATGAGCAGTTCTTC. Residues: CASSPLPRGNEQFF.

The chain combines TRBV27 with TRBJ2-1; 8 bases fit TRBD2. The CDR3 runs 15 residues. Trimming cost V 3 bases and J 9 bases; bases outside gene matches: 10. Germline CDR1 and CDR2: MNHEY and SMNVEV (reference sequence). CDR3 residues: CASSFSGASTAEQFF. The CDR3 DNA reads TGTGCCAGCAGTTTTAGCGGGGCTTCTACGGCTGAGCAGTTCTTC.

The chain recombines TRBV10-1 with TRBJ2-1, with D perhaps matching TRBD1 (5 bases). Trimming cost V 3 bases and J 6 bases, with 12 bases left between them. This CDR3 has 14 residues. Germline V gene sequence: CDR1 WNHNN, CDR2 SYGVQD (reference sequence). The CDR3 region is CASSDRVGSNEQFF. CDR3 nucleotide sequence: TGCGCCAGCAGTGACAGGGTTGGTTCCAATGAGCAGTTCTTC.